A single sample gave rise to the 7 T cell receptor beta chains below, sequenced in a study of tumor and adjacent non-tumor tissue in lung cancer. The template was RNA from unsorted bulk tissue. TCRbeta libraries were built with three rounds of nested PCR, modified from ARM-PCR. From the multiplex PCR reads, TCRdb called clonotypes with MiXCR, one entry per CDR3 protein. The table lists 65,000 to 95,000 distinct CDR3 sequences, roughly 80% of them singletons. The sequencing input was lung tumor tissue. The receptors were sampled from a woman aged 45-65 years with non-small cell lung cancer.

With regard to this clonotype: A junction boundary mismatches the germline segment, possibly from a read error. This rearrangement joins TRBV20-1 to TRBJ1-1; D is unresolved. CDR1 and CDR2 from the germline V gene are DFQATT and SNEGSKA (reference sequence). The CDR3 covers 13 residues. This CDR3 is CSARPPVTTEALF. CDR3 DNA: TGCAGTGCTAGACCCCCAGTAACCACTGAAGCTTTATTT.

As regards this clonotype: One end of the junction fails to match germline, which may point to a read error. This chain links TRBV28 with TRBJ2-1; TRBD2 aligns across 14 bases. Per the germline V gene, CDR1 is MDHEN and CDR2 is SYDVKM. This CDR3 contains 15 residues. CDR3 region: CASSGTSGSTSEHFF. CDR3 in DNA: TGTGCCAGCAGCGGGACTAGCGGGAGCACCAGTGAGCATTTCTTC.

As to this clonotype: Given the absence of the conserved phenylalanine or tryptophan at the CDR3 end, a read error is likely. The rearrangement uses TRBV4-3 and TRBJ2-3, with 11 bases matching TRBD1. Per the germline V gene, CDR1 is LGHNA and CDR2 is YSLEER. The CDR3 totals 15 residues. CDR3 nucleotides: TGCACCAGCAGTCGGACAGGGGGCGAAGCAGATACGCAGTATTAT. Encoded protein: CTSSRTGGEADTQYY.

This chain uses TRBV5-1 with TRBJ2-2, with a tentative D call TRBD2 (7 bases). The CDR3 covers 15 residues. Per germline, CDR1 SGHRS and CDR2 YFSETQ. Trimming stripped 5 bases from V and 4 bases from J, with 15 bases between. CDR3 sequence: CASRGGASPTGELFF. The CDR3 DNA reads TGCGCCAGCAGGGGGGGGGCTAGCCCCACCGGGGAGCTGTTTTTT.

A word on this clonotype: The germline gene is not matched at one end of the junction; a read error may be the cause. This chain uses TRBV11-2 with TRBJ2-7, with TRBD2 identical over 7 bases. The CDR3 spans 15 residues. The germline V gene encodes CDR1 SGHAT and CDR2 FQNNGV. The CDR3 DNA follows: TGTGCCATCAGCCCTCGGGCTAGCGGTCCCTACGAGCAGTACTTC. Its translation: CAISPRASGPYEQYF.

Comment on this clonotype: A much larger clonotype is one base distant, so this may be a read error. This chain links TRBV20-1 with TRBJ2-7; no clear D. Germline V gene sequence: CDR1 DFQATT, CDR2 SNEGSKA (reference sequence). The CDR3 has 12 residues. The CDR3 loop reads CNARWVSYEQYF. CDR3 bases: TGCAATGCTAGATGGGTCAGCTACGAGCAGTACTTC.

The J gene is TRBJ2-7, the V gene TRBV11-2; a possible D gene is TRBD2 (6 bases). CDR1 is SGHAT, CDR2 FQNNGV, per germline. Deletions cut 7 bases from V and 4 bases from J, with 26 bases between. The CDR3 is made up of 17 amino acids. This CDR3 is CASILAAGRTGPYEQYF. As DNA, the CDR3 is TGTGCCAGCATCCTAGCCGCGGGACGCACGGGGCCATACGAGCAGTACTTC.